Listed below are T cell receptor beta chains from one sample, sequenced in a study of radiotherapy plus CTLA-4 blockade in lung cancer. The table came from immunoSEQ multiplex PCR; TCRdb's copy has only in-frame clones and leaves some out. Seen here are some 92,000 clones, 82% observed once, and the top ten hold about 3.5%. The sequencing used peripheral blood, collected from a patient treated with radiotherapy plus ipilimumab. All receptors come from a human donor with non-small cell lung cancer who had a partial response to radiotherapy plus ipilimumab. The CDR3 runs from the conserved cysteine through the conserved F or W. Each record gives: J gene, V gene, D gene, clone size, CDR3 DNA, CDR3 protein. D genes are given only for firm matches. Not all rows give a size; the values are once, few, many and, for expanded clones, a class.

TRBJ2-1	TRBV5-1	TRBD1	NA	TGCGCCAGCAGATCCGACAGGGCATCCTACAATGAGCAGTTCTTC	CASRSDRASYNEQFF
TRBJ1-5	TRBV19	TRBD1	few	TGTGCCAGTAGTTCGCGACAGGGGAGCAATCAGCCCCAGCATTTT	CASSSRQGSNQPQHF
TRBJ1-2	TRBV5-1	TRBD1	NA	TGCGCCAGCAGCCGGGACAGGGATTCAGGTGGCTACACCTTC	CASSRDRDSGGYTF
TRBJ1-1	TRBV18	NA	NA	TGTGCCAGCTCAGGAGCGGTGAACACTGAAGCTTTCTTT	CASSGAVNTEAFF
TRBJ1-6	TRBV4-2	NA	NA	TGTGCCAGCAGCCATTCCCCAGGTGCCGATAATTCACCCCTCCACTTT	CASSHSPGADNSPLHF
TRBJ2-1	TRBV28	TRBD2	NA	TGTGCCAGCAGTTTATTAGGGCTAGCGGGAGGGCCGCACAATGAGCAGTTCTTC	CASSLLGLAGGPHNEQFF
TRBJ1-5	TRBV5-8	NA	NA	TGTGCCAGCAGCTTGGCCCGCGGGTCGCCCCAGCATTTT	CASSLARGSPQHF
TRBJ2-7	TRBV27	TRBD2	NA	TGTGCCAGCAGTTTCCGCGGGACTAGCGGGCCAGCCTACGAGCAGTACTTC	CASSFRGTSGPAYEQYF
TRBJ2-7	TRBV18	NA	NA	TGTGCCAGCTCACCCTCAGGGGTCTCCTACGAGCAGTACTTC	CASSPSGVSYEQYF
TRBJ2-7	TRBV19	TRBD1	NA	TGTGCCAGTAGTAGCCGGGCCGGGACAGGGACACCCTACGAGCAGTACTTC	CASSSRAGTGTPYEQYF
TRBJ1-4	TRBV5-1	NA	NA	TGCGCCAGCAGCCGCGACGGGGATAATGAAAAACTGTTTTTT	CASSRDGDNEKLFF
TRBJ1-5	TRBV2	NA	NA	TGTGCCAGCAAATTGGGGCAGGGGAGAGGCAATCAGCCCCAGCATTTT	CASKLGQGRGNQPQHF
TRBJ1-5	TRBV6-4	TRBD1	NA	TGTGCCAGTAACCAAAGGACAGGGGGTATGGGCAATCAGCCCCAGCATTTT	CASNQRTGGMGNQPQHF
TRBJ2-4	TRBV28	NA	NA	TGTGCCAGCAGGTTAGGGGGTCAGGGGTGGTCCAAAAACATTCAGTACTTC	CASRLGGQGWSKNIQYF
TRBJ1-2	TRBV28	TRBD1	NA	TGTGCCAGCAGTCCCGGACAGGGAAGAGGCTACACCTTC	CASSPGQGRGYTF
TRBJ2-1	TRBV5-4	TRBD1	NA	TGTGCCAGCAGCTTGGCAATGGGACAGGGGAGGAATGAGCAGTTCTTC	CASSLAMGQGRNEQFF
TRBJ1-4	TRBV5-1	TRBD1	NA	TGCGCCAGCAGCCGCGGGACAGCAACTAATGAAAAACTGTTTTTT	CASSRGTATNEKLFF
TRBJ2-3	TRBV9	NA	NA	TGTGCCAGCAGCGTAGCTGGGGGCTGGTCAGATACGCAGTATTTT	CASSVAGGWSDTQYF
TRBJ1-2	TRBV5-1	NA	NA	TGCGCCAGCAGCTCCAGCGACGGGTTCTATGGCTACACCTTC	CASSSSDGFYGYTF
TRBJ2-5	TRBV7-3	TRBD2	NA	TGTGCCAGCAGCTTAAACGGACTAGTGGGTGAGACCCAGTACTTC	CASSLNGLVGETQYF
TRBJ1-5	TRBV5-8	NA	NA	TGTGCCAGCAGGCGGGGGGAACAGCCCCAGCATTTT	CASRRGEQPQHF
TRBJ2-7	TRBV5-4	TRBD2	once	TGTGCCAGCAGCGGGAGGGACGGAATCTACGAGCAGTACTTC	CASSGRDGIYEQYF
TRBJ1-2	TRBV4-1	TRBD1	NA	TGCGCCAGCAGCCAGGGGGACAGGGGGCAGGTTGGCTACACCTTC	CASSQGDRGQVGYTF
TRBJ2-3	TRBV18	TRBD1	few	TGTGCCAGCTCCCCAACAGGGGTCACAGATACGCAGTATTTT	CASSPTGVTDTQYF
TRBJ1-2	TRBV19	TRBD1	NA	TGTGCCAGTAAGAGAAAAGAGGGGGCTGGCTATGGCTACACCTTC	CASKRKEGAGYGYTF
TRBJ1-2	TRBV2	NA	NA	TGTGCCAGCGGGGAGAACAGGGAGTGGGGCTACACCTTC	CASGENREWGYTF
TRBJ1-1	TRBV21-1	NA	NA	TGTGCCAGCAGCAGGGACAGGGGGCGGGGAACTGAAGCTTTCTTT	CASSRDRGRGTEAFF
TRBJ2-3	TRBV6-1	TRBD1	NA	TGTGCCAGCAGTAGACAGGGGGCGAGCACAGATACGCAGTATTTT	CASSRQGASTDTQYF
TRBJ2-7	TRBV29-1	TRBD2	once	TGCAGCGTTTTACGGAGGGGAGCGGGACGTTACGAGCAGTACTTC	CSVLRRGAGRYEQYF
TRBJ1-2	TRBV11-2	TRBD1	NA	TGTGCCAGCAGCCCGGGACAGGGCGGCTATGGCTACACCTTC	CASSPGQGGYGYTF
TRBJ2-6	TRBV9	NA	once	TGTGCCAGCAGCGTAAGGGGCAGGCAATACTCTGGGGCCAACGTCCTGACTTTC	CASSVRGRQYSGANVLTF
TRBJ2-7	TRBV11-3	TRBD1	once	TGTGCCAGCAGCTTAGGTGGACAGGGGGCCCACGAGCAGTACTTC	CASSLGGQGAHEQYF
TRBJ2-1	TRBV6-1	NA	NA	TGTGCCAGCAGTGTGGAGCGGACCTACAATGAGCAGTTCTTC	CASSVERTYNEQFF
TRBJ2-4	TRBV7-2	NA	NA	TGTGCCAGCAGCTTAGCGGCAGGGCTGGACATTCAGTACTTC	CASSLAAGLDIQYF
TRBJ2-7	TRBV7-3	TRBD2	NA	TGTGCCAGCAGCTTTGTAGCGGGAGGGACCTACGAGCAGTACTTC	CASSFVAGGTYEQYF
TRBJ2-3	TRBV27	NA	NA	TGTGCCAGCAGTTTCGGGGTATCGACTAGCACAGATACGCAGTATTTT	CASSFGVSTSTDTQYF